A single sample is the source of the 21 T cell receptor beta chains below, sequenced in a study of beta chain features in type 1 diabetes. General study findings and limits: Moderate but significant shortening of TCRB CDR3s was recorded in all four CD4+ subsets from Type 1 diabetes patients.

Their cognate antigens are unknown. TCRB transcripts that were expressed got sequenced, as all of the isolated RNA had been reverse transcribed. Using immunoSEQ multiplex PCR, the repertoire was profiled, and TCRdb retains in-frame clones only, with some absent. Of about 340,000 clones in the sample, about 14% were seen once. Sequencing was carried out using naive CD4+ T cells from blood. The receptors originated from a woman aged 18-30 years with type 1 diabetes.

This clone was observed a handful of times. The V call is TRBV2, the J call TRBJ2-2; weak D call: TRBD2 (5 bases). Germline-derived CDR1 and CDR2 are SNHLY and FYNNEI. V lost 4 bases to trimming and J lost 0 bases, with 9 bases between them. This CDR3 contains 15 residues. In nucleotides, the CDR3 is TGTGCCAGCAGTGTGGAGGCGGCGAACACCGGGGAGCTGTTTTTT. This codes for CASSVEAANTGELFF. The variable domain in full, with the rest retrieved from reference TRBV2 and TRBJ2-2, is EPEVTQTPSHQVTQMGQEVILRCVPISNHLYFYWYRQILGQKVEFLVSFYNNEISEKSEIFDDQFSVERPDGSNFTLKIRSTKLEDSAMYFCASSVEAANTGELFFGEGSRLTVL.

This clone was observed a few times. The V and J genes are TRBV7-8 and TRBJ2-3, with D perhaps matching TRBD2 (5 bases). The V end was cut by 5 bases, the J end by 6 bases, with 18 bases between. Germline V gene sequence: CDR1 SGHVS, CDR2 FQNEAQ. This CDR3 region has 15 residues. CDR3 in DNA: TGTGCCAGCAGCACCACGGGTGCGGGTCTTGATACGCAGTATTTT. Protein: CASSTTGAGLDTQYF.

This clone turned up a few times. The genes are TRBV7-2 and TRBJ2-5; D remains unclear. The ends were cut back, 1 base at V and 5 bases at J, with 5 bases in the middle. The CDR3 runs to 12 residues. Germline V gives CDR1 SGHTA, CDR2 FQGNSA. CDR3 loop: CASSLGAETQYF. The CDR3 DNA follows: TGTGCCAGCAGCTTAGGGGCGGAGACCCAGTACTTC.

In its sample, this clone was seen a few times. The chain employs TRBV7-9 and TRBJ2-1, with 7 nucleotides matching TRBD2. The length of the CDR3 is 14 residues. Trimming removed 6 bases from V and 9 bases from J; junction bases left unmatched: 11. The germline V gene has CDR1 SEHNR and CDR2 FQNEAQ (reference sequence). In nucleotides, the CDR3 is TGTGCCAGCAGGATTAAGAGGGAGCGGGGTGAGCAGTTCTTC. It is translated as CASRIKRERGEQFF.

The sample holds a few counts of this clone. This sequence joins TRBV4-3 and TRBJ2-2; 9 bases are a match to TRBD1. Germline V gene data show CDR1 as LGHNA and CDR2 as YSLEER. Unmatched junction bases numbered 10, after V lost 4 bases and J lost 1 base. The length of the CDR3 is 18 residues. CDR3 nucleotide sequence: TGCGCCAGCAGCCCTTTTATCCCGGGACAGGGGAACACCGGGGAGCTGTTTTTT. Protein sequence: CASSPFIPGQGNTGELFF.

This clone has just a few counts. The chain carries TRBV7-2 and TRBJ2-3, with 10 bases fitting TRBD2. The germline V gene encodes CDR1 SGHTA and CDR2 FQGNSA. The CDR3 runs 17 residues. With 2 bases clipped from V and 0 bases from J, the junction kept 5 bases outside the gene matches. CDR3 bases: TGTGCCAGCAGCTTACTAGGACTAGCGGTTAGCACAGATACGCAGTATTTT. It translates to CASSLLGLAVSTDTQYF.

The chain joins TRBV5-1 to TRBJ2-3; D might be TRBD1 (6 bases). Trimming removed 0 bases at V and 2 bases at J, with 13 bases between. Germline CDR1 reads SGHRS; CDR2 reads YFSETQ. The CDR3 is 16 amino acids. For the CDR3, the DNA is TGCGCCAGCAGCTTGGTTTGGGGGCCAAACACAGATACGCAGTATTTT. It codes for CASSLVWGPNTDTQYF.

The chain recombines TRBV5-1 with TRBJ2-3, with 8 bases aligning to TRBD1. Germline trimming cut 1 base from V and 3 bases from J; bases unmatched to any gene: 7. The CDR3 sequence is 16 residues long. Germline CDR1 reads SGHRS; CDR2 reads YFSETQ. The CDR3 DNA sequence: TGCGCCAGCAGCTTGCGGGCCAGGGGGCGAACAGATACGCAGTATTTT. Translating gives CASSLRARGRTDTQYF.

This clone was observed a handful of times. CDR3 nucleotides: TGTGCCAGCTCCCTCCTGACAGGGAGCTCCTACGAGCAGTACTTC. It yields the protein CASSLLTGSSYEQYF. The chain combines TRBV18 with TRBJ2-7, with TRBD1 matching over 7 bases. This CDR3 region has 15 residues. CDR1 and CDR2 (germline): KGHSH, LQKENI. The V gene end was trimmed by 6 bases and the J gene end by 0 bases; junction bases not matched to a gene: 8.

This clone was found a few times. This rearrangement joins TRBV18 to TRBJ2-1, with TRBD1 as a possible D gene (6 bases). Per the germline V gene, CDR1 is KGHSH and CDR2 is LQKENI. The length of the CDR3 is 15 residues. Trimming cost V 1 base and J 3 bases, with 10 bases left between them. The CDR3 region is CASSPRPDSYNEQFF. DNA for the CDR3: TGTGCCAGCTCACCACGCCCGGACAGCTACAATGAGCAGTTCTTC.

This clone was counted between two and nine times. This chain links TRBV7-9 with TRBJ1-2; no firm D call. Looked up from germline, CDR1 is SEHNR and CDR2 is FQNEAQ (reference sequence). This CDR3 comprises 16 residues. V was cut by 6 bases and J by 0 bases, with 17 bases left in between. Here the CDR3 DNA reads TGTGCCAGCAGTCCCCATTTTGGAGGCTCTAACTATGGCTACACCTTC. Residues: CASSPHFGGSNYGYTF.

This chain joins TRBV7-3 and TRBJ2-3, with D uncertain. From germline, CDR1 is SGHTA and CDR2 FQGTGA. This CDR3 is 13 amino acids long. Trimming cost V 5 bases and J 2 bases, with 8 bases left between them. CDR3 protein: CASSPQNTDTQYF. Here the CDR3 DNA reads TGTGCCAGCAGCCCCCAGAACACAGATACGCAGTATTTT.

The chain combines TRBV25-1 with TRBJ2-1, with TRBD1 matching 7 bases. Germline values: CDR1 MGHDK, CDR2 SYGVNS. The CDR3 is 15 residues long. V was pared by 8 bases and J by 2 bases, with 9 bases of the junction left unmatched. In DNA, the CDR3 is TGTGCCAGCGCCGACAGGGTAGGCACCTACAATGAGCAGTTCTTC. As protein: CASADRVGTYNEQFF.

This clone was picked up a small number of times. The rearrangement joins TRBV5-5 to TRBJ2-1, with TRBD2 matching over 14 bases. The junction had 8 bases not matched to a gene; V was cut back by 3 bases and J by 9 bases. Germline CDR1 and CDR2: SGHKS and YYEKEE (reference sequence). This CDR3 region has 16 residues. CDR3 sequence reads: CASSWTSGRQGLEQFF. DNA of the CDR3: TGTGCCAGCAGCTGGACTAGCGGGAGGCAAGGCCTTGAGCAGTTCTTC.

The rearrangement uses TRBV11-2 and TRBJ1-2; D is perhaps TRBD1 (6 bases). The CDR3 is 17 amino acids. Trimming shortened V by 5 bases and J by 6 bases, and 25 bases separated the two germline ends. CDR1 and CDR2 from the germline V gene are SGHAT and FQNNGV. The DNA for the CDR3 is TGTGCCAGCAGCGGCCTTGCCACCTTCACAGGGACGGATGGCTACACCTTC. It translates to CASSGLATFTGTDGYTF.

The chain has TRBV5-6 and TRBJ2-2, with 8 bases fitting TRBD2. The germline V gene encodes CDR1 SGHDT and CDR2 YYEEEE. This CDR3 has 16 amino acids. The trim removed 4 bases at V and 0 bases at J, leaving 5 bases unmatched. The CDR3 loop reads CASSGRAGANTGELFF. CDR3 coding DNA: TGTGCCAGCAGCGGACGAGCGGGAGCGAACACCGGGGAGCTGTTTTTT.

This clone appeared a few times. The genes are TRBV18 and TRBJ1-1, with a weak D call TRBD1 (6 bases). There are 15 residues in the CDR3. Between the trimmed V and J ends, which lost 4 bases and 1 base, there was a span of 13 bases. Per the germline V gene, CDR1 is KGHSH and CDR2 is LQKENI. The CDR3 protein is CASSLGGHRNTEAFF. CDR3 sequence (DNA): TGTGCCAGCTCACTTGGGGGACACAGGAACACTGAAGCTTTCTTT.

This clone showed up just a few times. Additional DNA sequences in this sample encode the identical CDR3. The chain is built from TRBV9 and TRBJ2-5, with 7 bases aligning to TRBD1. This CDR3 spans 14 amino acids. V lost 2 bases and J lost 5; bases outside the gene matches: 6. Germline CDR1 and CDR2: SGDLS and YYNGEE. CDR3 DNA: TGTGCCAGCAGCGTCGGGACAGTACAGGAGACCCAGTACTTC. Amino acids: CASSVGTVQETQYF.

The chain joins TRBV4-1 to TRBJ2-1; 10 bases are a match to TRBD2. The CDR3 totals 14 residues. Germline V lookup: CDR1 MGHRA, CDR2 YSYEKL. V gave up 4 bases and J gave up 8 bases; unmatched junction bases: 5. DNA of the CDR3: TGCGCCAGCAGCCCCCTCGGACTAGCGGATGAGCAGTTCTTC. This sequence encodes CASSPLGLADEQFF.

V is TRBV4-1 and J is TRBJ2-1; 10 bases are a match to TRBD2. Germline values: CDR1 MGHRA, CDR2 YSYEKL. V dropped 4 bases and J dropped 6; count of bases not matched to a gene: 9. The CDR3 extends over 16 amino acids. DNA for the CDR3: TGCGCCAGCAGCCCGTTACCGGGACTAGCGTCCAATGAGCAGTTCTTC. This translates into CASSPLPGLASNEQFF.

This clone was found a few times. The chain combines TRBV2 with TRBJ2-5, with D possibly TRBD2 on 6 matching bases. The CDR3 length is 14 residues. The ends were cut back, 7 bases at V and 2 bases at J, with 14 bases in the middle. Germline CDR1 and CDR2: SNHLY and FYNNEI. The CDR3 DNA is TGTGCCAGCAAGACTAGGACGGCTCAAGAGACCCAGTACTTC. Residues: CASKTRTAQETQYF.